The clone carrying this T cell receptor beta chain rates as medium-sized. The antigen is not known. The data stem from a study of long-term antiretroviral therapy in people with HIV. Study-level findings and limits: Whereas controls had wider CDR3 length ranges, HIV repertoires had narrower ones. There were no data on ART adherence, viral resistance or therapy changes, a gap that limits inferences about post-ART repertoire changes.

An immunoSEQ assay, version v3.0, was performed at survey level. Sequencing efforts were directed toward roughly 35,000-55,000 T-cell genomes per sample. This table comes from immunoSEQ multiplex PCR, and its TCRdb copy is limited to in-frame clones, with some not included. Of about 14,000 clones listed, 75% to 85% are singletons. The cryopreserved samples used held 1-10 million PBMC prior to extraction of DNA. Germline CDR1 and CDR2: LNHDA and SQIVND (reference sequence). V lost 1 base, J lost 2 bases, and 9 bases lay in between. This CDR3 region has 15 residues. Source: unsorted PBMCs, taken 3.1 years after starting antiretroviral therapy. The chain recombines TRBV19 with TRBJ2-1, with D perhaps TRBD2 (6 bases). The source is a middle-aged man with HIV. The CDR3 region is CASSIVGGPYNEQFF. CDR3 in DNA: TGTGCCAGTAGTATAGTGGGGGGTCCCTACAATGAGCAGTTCTTC.